The 10 T cell receptor beta chains below were found in one sample sequenced in a study of shared clonotypes between healthy human individuals. The assay was immunoSEQ multiplex PCR, and TCRdb's table has in-frame clones only and misses some. This table holds approximately 320,000 clones, 87% found once. What was sequenced was memory CD8+ T cells sorted from blood. Subset of the sample: CD45RO+ cells pooled with CCR7-negative TemRA cells. The receptors here all came from a man aged 18 to 29 in good health.

V gene TRBV10-2 combines with J gene TRBJ2-7, with D tentatively TRBD2 (5 bases). This CDR3 has 13 residues. Trimming left V 1 base short and J 4 bases short, with 8 bases between. CDR1 and CDR2 (germline): WSHSY, SAAADI. CDR3 protein: CASSEFSGYEQYF. CDR3 in DNA: TGCGCCAGCAGTGAGTTTTCGGGGTACGAGCAGTACTTC.

V and J are TRBV2 and TRBJ1-2, with D perhaps TRBD1 (5 bases). V shed 3 bases and J shed 8 bases, with 16 bases lying between them. Germline lookup yields CDR1 SNHLY and CDR2 FYNNEI. CDR3 length equals 14 residues. CDR3 loop: CASSDLAGLEGYTF. CDR3 DNA sequence: TGTGCCAGCAGTGACCTCGCAGGGCTGGAAGGCTACACCTTC.

The chain links TRBV19 to TRBJ2-7, with a tentative D call TRBD2 (7 bases). The CDR3 covers 15 residues. V was pared by 3 bases and J by 2 bases, with 14 bases between. The germline V gene has CDR1 LNHDA and CDR2 SQIVND (reference sequence). The CDR3 DNA reads as TGTGCCAGTAGTATCGGGCGGGGGCCCGCCTACGAGCAGTACTTC. It yields the protein CASSIGRGPAYEQYF.

V gene TRBV6-4 combines with J gene TRBJ1-2, with a tentative D call TRBD1 (6 bases). This CDR3 contains 13 residues. V was cut by 3 bases and J by 6 bases, with 11 bases left in between. In germline, CDR1 is MRHNA, CDR2 SNTAGT. The CDR3 sequence: CASSDRGSDGYTF. DNA of the CDR3: TGTGCCAGCAGTGATAGGGGGTCTGATGGCTACACCTTC.

This chain connects TRBV28 to TRBJ2-7; 7 nucleotides agree with TRBD2. The length of the CDR3 is 16 residues. Germline V gene sequence: CDR1 MDHEN, CDR2 SYDVKM. The J segment lost 1 base and the V segment lost 6 bases, leaving 12 bases of the junction unmatched. The CDR3 spells CASSLPGGTESYEQYF. The CDR3 DNA sequence: TGTGCCAGCAGCCTCCCGGGGGGAACTGAGTCCTACGAGCAGTACTTC.

The chain joins TRBV9 to TRBJ1-2, with unresolved D. The germline V gene encodes CDR1 SGDLS and CDR2 YYNGEE. The CDR3 contains 14 residues. Trimming shortened V by 3 bases and J by 4 bases, and 13 bases separated the two germline ends. This chain's CDR3 is CASSDPLEPYGYTF. CDR3 bases: TGTGCCAGCAGCGACCCCCTTGAGCCCTATGGCTACACCTTC. Combining the CDR3 with reference TRBV9 and TRBJ1-2 gives the whole variable domain DSGVTQTPKHLITATGQRVTLRCSPRSGDLSVYWYQQSLDQGLQFLIQYYNGEERAKGNILERFSAQQFPDLHSELNLSSLELGDSALYFCASSDPLEPYGYTFGSGTRLTVV.

The V call is TRBV30, the J call TRBJ1-6, with D unclear. CDR1 and CDR2 (germline): GTSNPN, SVGIG (reference sequence). V lost 1 base to trimming and J lost 0 bases, with 13 bases between them. The CDR3 contains 17 residues. The CDR3 DNA is TGTGCCTGGAGTGCCACGTTACTCCACTCCTATAATTCACCCCTCCACTTT. Translated: CAWSATLLHSYNSPLHF.

The chain joins TRBV10-2 to TRBJ2-7, with D unresolved. The germline CDR1 and CDR2 sequences are WSHSY and SAAADI. There are 14 residues in the CDR3. V lost 4 bases and J lost 3, with 13 bases in between. CDR3 coding DNA: TGCGCCAGCAGTGGGGCAGCTGTGGTCTACGAGCAGTACTTC. This sequence encodes CASSGAAVVYEQYF.

The V call is TRBV27, the J call TRBJ2-3, with 8 bases fitting TRBD2. Per germline, CDR1 MNHEY and CDR2 SMNVEV (reference sequence). The J segment lost 1 base and the V segment lost 7 bases, leaving 4 bases of the junction unmatched. The CDR3 spans 14 residues. CDR3 residues: CASTWRGGTDTQYF. CDR3 bases: TGTGCCAGCACTTGGCGGGGGGGCACAGATACGCAGTATTTT.

This chain connects TRBV9 to TRBJ2-3; TRBD2 matches at 10 bases. Germline V lookup: CDR1 SGDLS, CDR2 YYNGEE. V lost 2 bases, J lost 4 bases, and 7 bases stayed unmatched. This CDR3 is built from 16 residues. The DNA of the CDR3 is TGTGCCAGCAGCGTCCTACTAGCGGGGTCAGCAGATACGCAGTATTTT. Amino acid sequence: CASSVLLAGSADTQYF.